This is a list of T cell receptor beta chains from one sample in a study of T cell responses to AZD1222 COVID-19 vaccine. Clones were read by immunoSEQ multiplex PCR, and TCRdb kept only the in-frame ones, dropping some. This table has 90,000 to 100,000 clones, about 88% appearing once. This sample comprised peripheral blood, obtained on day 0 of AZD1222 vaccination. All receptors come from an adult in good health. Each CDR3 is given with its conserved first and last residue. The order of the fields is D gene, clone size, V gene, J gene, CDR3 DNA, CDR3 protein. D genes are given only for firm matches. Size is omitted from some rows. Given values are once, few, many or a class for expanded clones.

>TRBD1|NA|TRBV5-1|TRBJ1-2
TGCGCCAGCAGCTTGGTGGGGACAGCATATGGCTACACCTTC
CASSLVGTAYGYTF
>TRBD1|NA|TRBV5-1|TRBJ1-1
TGCGCCAGCAGCTGGGACGGGACAGGGGGCGCGGGTACTGAAGCTTTCTTT
CASSWDGTGGAGTEAFF
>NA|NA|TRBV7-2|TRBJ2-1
TGTGCCAGCAGTGCTCACGGGGGCGCTTCCTACAATGAGCAGTTCTTC
CASSAHGGASYNEQFF
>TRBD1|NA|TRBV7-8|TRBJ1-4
TGTGCCAGCAGCTTAGCGCGCGGGACAGGGCGAGAAAAACTGTTTTTT
CASSLARGTGREKLFF
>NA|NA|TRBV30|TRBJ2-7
TGTGCCTGGAGTGTAAAGGGGGTTCAGTACTTC
CAWSVKGVQYF
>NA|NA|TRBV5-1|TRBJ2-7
TGCGCCAGCAGCGATCCCGGGGGCCCCTCCTACGAGCAGTACTTC
CASSDPGGPSYEQYF
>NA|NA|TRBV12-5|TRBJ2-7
TGTGCTAGTGGGCCACCCTCAGGCCCCTCCGGCGAGCAGTACTTC
CASGPPSGPSGEQYF
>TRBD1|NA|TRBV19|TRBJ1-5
TGTGCCAGTATTCGGACAGGGGGCGTGTATCAGCCCCAGCATTTT
CASIRTGGVYQPQHF
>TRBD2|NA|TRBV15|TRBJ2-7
TGTGCCACCAGCAGAGATCGGCGTGCGGGGGGCCACGAGCAGTACTTC
CATSRDRRAGGHEQYF
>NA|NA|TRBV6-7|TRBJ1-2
TGTGCCAGCAGGCCTGGGGTTAATGGCTACACCTTC
CASRPGVNGYTF
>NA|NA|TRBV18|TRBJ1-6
TGTGCCAGCTCCCAGTGGGCAGATAGAAATTCACCCCTCCACTTT
CASSQWADRNSPLHF
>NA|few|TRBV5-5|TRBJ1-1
TGTGCCAGCAGCAAACAGGGTACGAACACTGAAGCTTTCTTT
CASSKQGTNTEAFF
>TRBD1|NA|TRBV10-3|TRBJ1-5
TGTGCCATCAGCGAATTGGGAGACAGGGAGGGTCAGCCCCAGCATTTT
CAISELGDREGQPQHF
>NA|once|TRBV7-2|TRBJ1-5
TGTGCCAGCAGCTGGGGGGATCAGCCCCAGCATTTT
CASSWGDQPQHF
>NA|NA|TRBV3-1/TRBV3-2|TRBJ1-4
TGTGCCAGCAGCCGGCGGATAGATGAAAAACTGTTTTTT
CASSRRIDEKLFF
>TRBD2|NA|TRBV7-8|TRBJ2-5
TGTGCCAGCAGCTCCCAGCTGGAGGAAGCGGGGATCGAGACCCAGTACTTC
CASSSQLEEAGIETQYF
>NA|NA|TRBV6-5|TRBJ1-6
TGTGCCAGCAGCCGGGATTATAATTCACCCCTCCACTTT
CASSRDYNSPLHF
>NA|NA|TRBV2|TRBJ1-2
TGTGCCAGCAGGACACAGGGTGAGAACTATGGCTACACCTTC
CASRTQGENYGYTF
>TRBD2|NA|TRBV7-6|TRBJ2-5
TGTGCCAGCAGCTTAGAAGCGGGGGGCCAAGAGACCCAGTACTTC
CASSLEAGGQETQYF
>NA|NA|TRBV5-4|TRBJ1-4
TGTGCCAGCAGCCTACGGACTCCAACTAATGAAAAACTGTTTTTT
CASSLRTPTNEKLFF
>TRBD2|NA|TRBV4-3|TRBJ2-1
TGCGCCAGCAGCCAAGAACTAGCGGAAAGCAATGAGCAGTTCTTC
CASSQELAESNEQFF
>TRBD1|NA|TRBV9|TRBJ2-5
TGTGCCAGCAGCGGGGACAGGGGCCAAGAGACCCAGTACTTC
CASSGDRGQETQYF
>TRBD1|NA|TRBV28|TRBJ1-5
TGTGCCAGCAGTAAGGACAGGGGGGGAGGGCAGCCCCAGCATTTT
CASSKDRGGGQPQHF
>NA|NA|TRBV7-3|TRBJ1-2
TGTGCCAGCAGCCCTCCACAGAAAAACTATGGCTACACCTTC
CASSPPQKNYGYTF
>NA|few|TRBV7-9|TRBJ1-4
TGTGCCAGCGGGTCAACAGAGGATAATGAAAAACTGTTTTTT
CASGSTEDNEKLFF
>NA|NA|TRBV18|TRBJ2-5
TGTGCCAGCTCACCACTAGAGGGTGCGGTCCAAGAGACCCAGTACTTC
CASSPLEGAVQETQYF
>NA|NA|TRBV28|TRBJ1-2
TGTGCCAGCAGCTACAGCTATGGCTACACCTTC
CASSYSYGYTF
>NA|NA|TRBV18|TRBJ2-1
TGTGCCACCTCCGGGTGGAGCTCCTACAATGAGCAGTTCTTC
CATSGWSSYNEQFF
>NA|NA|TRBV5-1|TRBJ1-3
TGCGCCAGCAGCTTGGCGGGTACTGGAAACACCATATATTTT
CASSLAGTGNTIYF
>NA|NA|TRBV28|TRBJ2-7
TGTGCCAGCAGTTTAACAGGGACCTACGAGCAGTACTTC
CASSLTGTYEQYF
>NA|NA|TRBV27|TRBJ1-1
TGTGCCAGCAGTTTACTAGGGTTTGAAGCTTTCTTT
CASSLLGFEAFF
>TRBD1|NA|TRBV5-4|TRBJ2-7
TGTGCCAGCACCGACAGGGGGACCTACGAGCAGTACTTC
CASTDRGTYEQYF
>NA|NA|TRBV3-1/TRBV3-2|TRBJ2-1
TGTGCCAGCAGCCAAGAAATTCGAGTGATTGGGCATGAGCAGTTCTTC
CASSQEIRVIGHEQFF
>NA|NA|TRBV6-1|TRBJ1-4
TGTGCCAGCAGTGAAGCGGCAGCCAGGACTAATTTAAATGAAAAACTGTTTTTT
CASSEAAARTNLNEKLFF
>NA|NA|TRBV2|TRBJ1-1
TGTGCCAGCGGCTGGATGAACACTGAAGCTTTCTTT
CASGWMNTEAFF
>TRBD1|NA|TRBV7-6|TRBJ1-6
TGTGCCAGCAGCCCTACAGGGGGTGGCGATAATTCACCCCTCCACTTT
CASSPTGGGDNSPLHF
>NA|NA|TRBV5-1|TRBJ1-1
TGCGCCAGCCTGGGCAGAAAGAACACTGAAGCTTTCTTT
CASLGRKNTEAFF
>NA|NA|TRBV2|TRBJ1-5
TGTGCCAGCAGGGCCGGGCAGGGCCAGGGGCAGCCCCAGCATTTT
CASRAGQGQGQPQHF
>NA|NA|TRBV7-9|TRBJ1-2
TGTGCCAGCAGCTTAGAGGGGAATGGCGGCTACACCTTC
CASSLEGNGGYTF
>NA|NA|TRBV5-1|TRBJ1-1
TGCGCCAGCAGCTTGAGGCTCGGCACTGAAGCTTTCTTT
CASSLRLGTEAFF
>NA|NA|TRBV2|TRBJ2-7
TGTGCCAGCAGCGAGCCATTCGTGAGGGAGCAGTACTTC
CASSEPFVREQYF
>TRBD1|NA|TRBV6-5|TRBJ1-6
TGTGCCAGCAGTTACAGGGGGCAGTCACCCCTCCACTTT
CASSYRGQSPLHF
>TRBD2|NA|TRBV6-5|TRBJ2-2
TGTGCCAGCAGGAGGGGAGGGGCGCTTCCCGGGGAGCTGTTTTTT
CASRRGGALPGELFF
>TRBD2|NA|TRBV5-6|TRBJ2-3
TGTGCCAGCAGCGGATCTAGCGGGGGGACAGATACGCAGTATTTT
CASSGSSGGTDTQYF
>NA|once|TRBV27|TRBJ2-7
TGTGCCAGCACCTGGGGAGGCGAGCAGTACTTC
CASTWGGEQYF
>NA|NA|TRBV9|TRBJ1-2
TGTGCCAGCAGCGTAGATCTAGGTGGAGGCTACACCTTC
CASSVDLGGGYTF
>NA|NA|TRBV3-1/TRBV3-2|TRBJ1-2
TGTGCCAGCAGCCGGGGGGGTGGCTACACCTTC
CASSRGGGYTF